These 27 T cell receptor beta chains were sequenced from one sample in a study of blood T cell repertoires in COVID-19. Assay: immunoSEQ multiplex PCR; the TCRdb copy retains only in-frame clones and omits some. The sample records about 140,000 clones, around 90% being singletons. The specimen sequenced was peripheral blood. These receptors all stem from a woman older than 75 with acute or convalescent COVID-19.

The chain is built from TRBV7-2 and TRBJ1-2; 8 bases fit TRBD1. Losses at the gene ends were 5 bases for V and 1 base for J; bases not matched to a gene: 9. The germline CDR1 and CDR2 sequences are SGHTA and FQGNSA. The CDR3 runs to 16 residues. CDR3 amino acids: CASSPMTGAGNYGYTF. For the CDR3, the DNA is TGTGCCAGCAGCCCCATGACAGGGGCAGGTAACTATGGCTACACCTTC.

This chain connects TRBV29-1 to TRBJ2-5; 9 bases match TRBD1. The CDR3 sequence is 13 residues long. Germline CDR1 SQVTM, CDR2 ANQGSEA. V lost 6 bases and J lost 4; bases outside the gene matches: 6. The CDR3 DNA is TGCAGCGTGGGGACAGGGTTTGGAGAGACCCAGTACTTC. Translation: CSVGTGFGETQYF.

J is TRBJ1-5 and V is TRBV9, with D tentatively TRBD1 (5 bases). V lost 3 bases, J lost 5 bases, and 15 bases lay in between. The CDR3 has 15 residues. Germline CDR1 is SGDLS and CDR2 is YYNGEE. Here the CDR3 reads CASSAMGLRDQPQHF. CDR3 nucleotide sequence: TGTGCCAGCAGCGCAATGGGACTCCGGGATCAGCCCCAGCATTTT.

For the CDR3, the DNA is TGTGCCAGCTCCACGTGGGCCGAGAATTCACCCCTCCACTTT. It translates to CASSTWAENSPLHF. This rearrangement joins TRBV18 to TRBJ1-6; no clear D gene. The CDR3 length is 14 residues. Germline lookup yields CDR1 KGHSH and CDR2 LQKENI. V lost 6 bases, J lost 7 bases, and 13 bases lay in between.

V gene TRBV6-6 combines with J gene TRBJ1-4; possibly TRBD1 for D (5 bases). The ends were cut back, 2 bases at V and 0 bases at J, with 7 bases in the middle. The germline V gene has CDR1 MNHNY and CDR2 SVGAGI (reference sequence). CDR3 size: 15 residues. The CDR3 DNA is TGTGCCAGCAGTTACCCAGGGTCAACTAATGAAAAACTGTTTTTT. Its translation is CASSYPGSTNEKLFF.

The rearrangement links TRBV6-5 to TRBJ1-2; D is perhaps TRBD1 (5 bases). Trimming stripped 6 bases from V and 3 bases from J, with 14 bases between. Germline V CDR1 and CDR2: MNHEY, SVGAGI. The CDR3 is 14 residues long. As DNA, the CDR3 is TGTGCCAGCAGCCTCACGACAGAATACTATGGCTACACCTTC. It specifies CASSLTTEYYGYTF.

The genes are TRBV10-1 and TRBJ1-2, with D possibly being TRBD1 (5 bases). Germline V lookup: CDR1 WNHNN, CDR2 SYGVQD (reference sequence). Trimming shortened V by 0 bases and J by 4 bases, and 15 bases separated the two germline ends. The CDR3 has 16 residues. As DNA, the CDR3 is TGCGCCAGCAGTGAGTCCGGCAGGGATAATGGCTATGGCTACACCTTC. The encoded protein is CASSESGRDNGYGYTF.

This clone has a single count. J is TRBJ2-3 and V is TRBV5-5; D is unclear. The CDR3 extends over 11 amino acids. Trimming took off 6 bases at V and 6 bases at J, with 8 bases between the two ends. CDR1 is SGHKS and CDR2 is YYEKEE in the germline V gene (reference sequence). CDR3 loop: CASTLEDTQYF. DNA for the CDR3: TGTGCCAGCACCCTCGAGGATACGCAGTATTTT.

The chain recombines TRBV18 with TRBJ1-1; perhaps TRBD1 as D (5 bases). Germline CDR1 is KGHSH and CDR2 is LQKENI. This CDR3 has 14 residues. V lost 6 bases, J lost 2 bases, and 13 bases lay in between. The CDR3 protein is CASSRDFFNTEAFF. CDR3 coding DNA: TGTGCCAGCTCGAGGGACTTCTTCAACACTGAAGCTTTCTTT. The complete variable domain, with remaining parts taken from reference TRBV18 and TRBJ1-1, reads NAGVMQNPRHLVRRRGQEARLRCSPMKGHSHVYWYRQLPEEGLKFMVYLQKENIIDESGMPKERFSAEFPKEGPSILRIQQVVRGDSAAYFCASSRDFFNTEAFFGQGTRLTVV.

This clone was seen only a few times. The chain uses TRBV28 and TRBJ1-4; TRBD1 matches at 7 bases. The V and J ends lost 6 bases and 8 bases, in that order; junction bases with no gene match: 9. The CDR3 consists of 14 residues. In germline, CDR1 is MDHEN, CDR2 SYDVKM. This CDR3 reads CASSQTGWGEKLFF. CDR3 bases: TGTGCCAGCAGCCAGACAGGGTGGGGAGAAAAACTGTTTTTT.

The CDR3 nucleotides are TGCGCCAGCAGTAGTGGGAGGCCTTCCTACAATGAGCAGTTCTTC. Protein: CASSSGRPSYNEQFF. The chain is built from TRBV5-1 and TRBJ2-1, with D tentatively TRBD2 (6 bases). Germline V gene data show CDR1 as SGHRS and CDR2 as YFSETQ. The CDR3 contains 15 residues. With 5 bases removed from V and 1 base from J, the gap between germline ends came to 13 bases.

In regard to this clone: The same CDR3 is also encoded by other DNA sequences in this sample. The chain carries TRBV5-1 and TRBJ2-1; maybe TRBD1 (6 bases). V was pared by 4 bases and J by 3 bases, with 8 bases between. This CDR3 region has 13 residues. The V gene's germline CDR1 is SGHRS and CDR2 YFSETQ. CDR3 amino acids: CASSLDSYNEQFF. The CDR3 DNA is TGCGCCAGCAGCCTGGACAGCTACAATGAGCAGTTCTTC.

This rearrangement joins TRBV6-5 to TRBJ2-7; TRBD2 is a possible D gene (6 bases). The CDR3 spans 12 residues. Germline CDR1 and CDR2: MNHEY and SVGAGI. The V end lost 7 bases, the J end lost 2 bases, and 9 bases lay between the germline ends. The CDR3 DNA sequence: TGTGCCAGCACCAGGGAGGCCTACGAGCAGTACTTC. The encoded protein is CASTREAYEQYF.

A single count supports this clone. This rearrangement joins TRBV5-1 to TRBJ2-7, with a tentative D call TRBD2 (6 bases). V was cut by 0 bases and J by 6 bases, with 10 bases left in between. The CDR3 runs 13 residues. The V gene's germline CDR1 is SGHRS and CDR2 YFSETQ. As DNA, the CDR3 is TGCGCCAGCAGCTTGGCCGGCGGGATCGAGCAGTACTTC. It specifies CASSLAGGIEQYF.

The V gene is TRBV3-1 (or the pseudogene TRBV3-2), the J gene TRBJ2-7, with 10 bases matching TRBD2. The germline V gene has CDR1 LGHDT and CDR2 YNNKEL (reference sequence). This CDR3 has 16 amino acids. J was trimmed by 3 bases and V by 0 bases; bases with no gene match: 5. The CDR3 here is CASSQDRSGGLYEQYF. The CDR3 DNA reads TGTGCCAGCAGCCAAGACCGTAGCGGGGGGCTCTACGAGCAGTACTTC.

This chain links TRBV5-1 with TRBJ1-1; TRBD1 might be the D (5 bases). Germline V gives CDR1 SGHRS, CDR2 YFSETQ. The CDR3 length is 15 residues. The V end was cut by 4 bases, the J end by 5 bases, with 18 bases between. Written as DNA, the CDR3 is TGCGCCAGCAGCCCTGGCGTTCAGGGTGAAACTGAAGCTTTCTTT. Translated, it gives CASSPGVQGETEAFF.

The chain carries TRBV5-5 and TRBJ1-1; 9 nucleotides agree with TRBD1. The J segment lost 0 bases and the V segment lost 2 bases, leaving 5 bases of the junction unmatched. CDR1 and CDR2 (germline): SGHKS, YYEKEE (reference sequence). The CDR3 covers 16 residues. CDR3 sequence reads: CASSLGTGIMNTEAFF. The DNA for the CDR3 is TGTGCCAGCAGCTTAGGGACAGGGATTATGAACACTGAAGCTTTCTTT.

V is TRBV9 and J is TRBJ1-1; D might be TRBD1 (5 bases). The CDR3 extends over 14 amino acids. Trimming took off 3 bases at V and 1 base at J, with 10 bases between the two ends. Germline assignment: CDR1 SGDLS and CDR2 YYNGEE. The CDR3: CASSAGSKNTEAFF. In nucleotides, the CDR3 is TGTGCCAGCAGCGCAGGGTCGAAGAACACTGAAGCTTTCTTT.

J is TRBJ2-5 and V is TRBV6-1; D not resolved. The length of the CDR3 is 12 residues. CDR1 and CDR2 (germline): MNHNS, SASEGT. Trimming cost V 1 base and J 5 bases, with 5 bases left between them. CDR3 loop: CASSEVGETQYF. The CDR3 DNA follows: TGTGCCAGCAGTGAAGTCGGGGAGACCCAGTACTTC.

This rearrangement joins TRBV5-1 to TRBJ1-4; 7 nucleotides agree with TRBD1. Trimming took 4 bases from V and 0 from J; bases not matched to a gene: 6. Germline V gives CDR1 SGHRS, CDR2 YFSETQ. There are 16 residues in the CDR3. DNA of the CDR3: TGCGCCAGCAGCCTCTCGGGGACAGCAACTAATGAAAAACTGTTTTTT. Amino acid sequence: CASSLSGTATNEKLFF. Full variable domain (outside the CDR3, taken from reference TRBV5-1 and TRBJ1-4): KAGVTQTPRYLIKTRGQQVTLSCSPISGHRSVSWYQQTPGQGLQFLFEYFSETQRNKGNFPGRFSGRQFSNSRSEMNVSTLELGDSALYLCASSLSGTATNEKLFFGSGTQLSVL.

The chain is built from TRBV5-1 and TRBJ1-1; D is possibly TRBD1 (6 bases). Germline-derived CDR1 and CDR2 are SGHRS and YFSETQ. V gave up 5 bases and J gave up 6 bases, with 14 bases separating them. There are 13 residues in the CDR3. The CDR3 DNA reads TGCGCCAGCAGTAAGGGGGTCAACTCTGAAGCTTTCTTT. It translates to CASSKGVNSEAFF.

For this clone: This sample also contains other DNA sequences that code for the same CDR3. The chain joins TRBV6-5 to TRBJ1-5; D is unclear. In germline, CDR1 is MNHEY, CDR2 SVGAGI. The CDR3 sequence is 13 residues long. V lost 7 bases to trimming and J lost 0 bases, with 7 bases between them. The CDR3 sequence is CASTAGSNQPQHF. In DNA form, the CDR3 reads TGTGCCAGCACCGCGGGTAGCAATCAGCCCCAGCATTTT.

The chain carries TRBV19 and TRBJ1-2, with D possibly matching TRBD1 (6 bases). V was shortened by 5 bases and J by 6 bases, with 19 bases between the two germline ends. Per germline, CDR1 LNHDA and CDR2 SQIVND (reference sequence). The CDR3 spans 15 residues. CDR3 nucleotides: TGTGCCAGTAGTGTCAGGGGAGTCCGGGGCGATGGCTACACCTTC. This translates into CASSVRGVRGDGYTF. The entire variable domain, with the rest obtained from reference TRBV19 and TRBJ1-2, is as follows: DGGITQSPKYLFRKEGQNVTLSCEQNLNHDAMYWYRQDPGQGLRLIYYSQIVNDFQKGDIAEGYSVSREKKESFPLTVTSAQKNPTAFYLCASSVRGVRGDGYTFGSGTRLTVV.

The chain employs TRBV6-2 or TRBV6-3 and TRBJ2-5; 12 bases align to TRBD2. CDR1 is MNHEY, CDR2 SVGEGT, per germline. The CDR3 spans 18 residues. Trimming cost V 2 bases and J 5 bases; bases outside gene matches: 12. The CDR3 nucleotides are TGTGCCAGCAGTTACATCTCCGTTCTAGCGGGGGGGCCTGAGACCCAGTACTTC. It codes for CASSYISVLAGGPETQYF.

V is TRBV2 and J is TRBJ1-2; weak D call: TRBD1 (6 bases). The CDR3 spans 15 residues. Germline CDR1 is SNHLY and CDR2 is FYNNEI. V was clipped by 6 bases and J by 5 bases, with 19 bases between them. CDR3 region: CASSRGGAEGYGYTF. The CDR3 nucleotides read TGTGCCAGCAGCCGAGGGGGGGCGGAGGGTTATGGCTACACCTTC.

The chain joins TRBV5-6 to TRBJ2-6; TRBD1 aligns across 7 bases. Germline CDR1 and CDR2: SGHDT and YYEEEE. The ends lost 2 bases at V and 0 bases at J; junction bases unmatched: 5. The CDR3 contains 17 residues. The CDR3 region has the DNA TGTGCCAGCAGCTTCCGGGACAGCCGCTCTGGGGCCAACGTCCTGACTTTC. Translating it yields CASSFRDSRSGANVLTF.

The chain combines TRBV20-1 with TRBJ1-1; D ambiguous. CDR1 is DFQATT, CDR2 SNEGSKA, per germline (reference sequence). This CDR3 contains 11 residues. V lost 6 bases, J lost 5 bases, and 10 bases lay in between. The chain's CDR3 is CSAVGRTEAFF. In DNA form, the CDR3 reads TGCAGTGCCGTGGGGAGGACTGAAGCTTTCTTT.